The sequence of this T cell receptor beta chain was determined in a study of blood T cell repertoires in COVID-19. Study context: Researchers got acute and convalescent COVID-19 samples from the United States, Italy and Spain. Sources were T cells, B-cell-depleted T cells, or PBMCs; the material itself was cDNA or gDNA.

The V gene end was trimmed by 4 bases and the J gene end by 7 bases; junction bases not matched to a gene: 13. The CDR3 runs 15 residues. Germline lookup yields CDR1 GTSNPN and CDR2 SVGIG (reference sequence). In the original workflow: Reference gene primer amplification gave estimated nucleated cell counts. Only in-frame clones appear in the TCRdb table, and some are missing; sequencing was by immunoSEQ multiplex PCR. The DNA gave D and trimming, while V, J and clone size come from that table. The sample includes some 220,000 clones, about 85% of them seen just once. The TCR comes from an elderly woman with active or convalescent COVID-19. This chain connects TRBV30 to TRBJ2-5, with 9 bases fitting TRBD2. Sequences were obtained from peripheral blood. The CDR3 DNA is TGTGCCTGGAAAGTACCGGGACTGCGGGAGGGGACCCAGTACTTC. This encodes CAWKVPGLREGTQYF.